This T cell receptor (beta chain) was sequenced in a study of cytomegalovirus exposure and HLA in healthy donors. On the study more broadly: Drawn from HLA-typed donors, tens of millions of unique TCRs were held in an early data release.

Overall study results and limits: Researchers reported in a later analysis that a missense DCLRE1C variant was tied to TCR beta V- and J-gene trimming. Being productive about 90% or about 30% of the time was typical of most TCR beta V segments in an earlier analysis.

Germline-derived CDR1 and CDR2 are SGHTA and FQGNSA. With V trimmed by 1 base and J by 5 bases, 10 bases remained unmatched. The CDR3 covers 17 residues. This clone was counted only a few times. Its antigen remains unidentified. 60 Vbeta and 13 Jbeta primers were used in PCR. The method was immunoSEQ multiplex PCR; TCRdb's version includes in-frame clones alone and lacks a portion of them. The sample carries 150,000 to 200,000 clones, approximately 74% recorded once. The chain has TRBV7-2 and TRBJ2-1, with TRBD2 identical over 8 bases. The receptor was derived from a woman in her 30s in good health and CMV-seronegative. The specimen was PBMCs. The chain's CDR3 is CASSLGPASGGHNEQFF. In nucleotides, the CDR3 is TGTGCCAGCAGCTTAGGACCCGCCAGCGGGGGCCACAATGAGCAGTTCTTC.